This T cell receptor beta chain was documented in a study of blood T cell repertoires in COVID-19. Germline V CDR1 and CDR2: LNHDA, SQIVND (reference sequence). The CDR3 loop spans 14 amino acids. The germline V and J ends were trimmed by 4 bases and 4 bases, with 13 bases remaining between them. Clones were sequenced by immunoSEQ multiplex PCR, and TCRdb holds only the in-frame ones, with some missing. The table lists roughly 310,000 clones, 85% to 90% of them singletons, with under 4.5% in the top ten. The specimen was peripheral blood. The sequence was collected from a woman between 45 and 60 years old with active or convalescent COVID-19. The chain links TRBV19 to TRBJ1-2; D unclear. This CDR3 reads CASSTSGEVYGYTF. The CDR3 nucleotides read TGTGCCAGTAGTACCTCCGGGGAAGTCTATGGCTACACCTTC.